This TCR beta chain is drawn from a study of PD-1 blockade in classical Hodgkin lymphoma. Study-level information: Nivolumab dosed at 3 mg/kg went to patients intravenously every 2 weeks.

In the case of this clone: The target antigen is unknown. An end of the junction differs from the germline gene, which may be a read error.

Study-level points and caveats: The repertoire differences lack a defined cause, possibly disease activity or prior therapy. Healthy donors were reported to have higher baseline TCR diversity than newly diagnosed patients.

CDR1 is MGHRA and CDR2 is YSYEKL in the germline V gene. The CDR3 spans 13 residues. Repertoires were generated with immunoSEQ multiplex PCR, while TCRdb's copy carries only in-frame clones and drops some. Counted here are roughly 100,000 clones, roughly 89% occurring once; the ten biggest clones make up 19%. Time point described: cycle 4 day 1 (C4D1), after less than 7 weeks of nivolumab. All patients experienced relapse after autologous stem cell transplantation, and brentuximab vedotin exposure was variable. The rearrangement joins TRBV4-1 to TRBJ1-4; D is unclear. The sample consisted of peripheral blood mononuclear cells (PBMCs), taken before the fourth cycle of nivolumab. This TCR was sampled from a human donor with classical Hodgkin lymphoma. DNA of the CDR3: TGCGCCAGCAGCCCCCTACGATTTGAAGAACTGTTTTTT. Protein: CASSPLRFEELFF.